What follows describes a single T cell receptor beta chain. As yet, its antigen is unknown. The V gene lost 2 bases and the J gene lost 4 bases, with 10 bases spanning the gap. The CDR3 runs 14 residues. Germline values: CDR1 SGHAT, CDR2 FQNNGV. This record belongs to a study of blood T cells in healthy people across ages. General study points: A strong correlation was found between TCR beta diversity and the percentage of naive T cells. PBMCs left unsorted prevented a conclusive naive versus antigen-experienced comparison.

Alongside a J-beta primer mix, a sample-barcoded 5' primer served in a second PCR lasting about 7 to 11 cycles. A tag from a template-switch adaptor with 12 random nucleotides marked each cDNA molecule. TCRdb itself ran the 5' RACE reads through MiXCR, one entry per CDR3 protein. The sample records 850,000 or so distinct CDR3 sequences, 29% being singletons. The sequenced material came from blood. The chain is built from TRBV11-2 and TRBJ2-3; no reliable D call. The clonotype was recovered from a woman of 80 years or more in good health. This CDR3 is CASSLTRVADTQYF. CDR3 DNA: TGTGCCAGCAGCTTAACACGCGTCGCAGATACGCAGTATTTT.